The T cell receptor beta chain described here comes from a study of T cell responses to AZD1222 COVID-19 vaccine. General study points: In a largely white British group with more females than males, clonal diversity was possibly underestimated. Of the AZD1222 recipients, only 5 or 6 were seropositive at baseline. A reported finding is that nearly half of spike-specific TCRs target unmutated variant regions.

Only in-frame clones appear in the TCRdb table, and some are missing; sequencing was by immunoSEQ multiplex PCR. The table records some 200,000 clones, more than 85% of them present only once. The CDR3 runs to 14 residues. CDR1 MDHEN and CDR2 SYDVKM come from the germline V gene. Points on this clone: Antigen: not known. Sequence at one end of the junction differs from germline and may be a read error.

This material consisted of peripheral blood, taken 28 days after the second AZD1222 dose. This clonotype was sampled from an adult who received the AZD1222 COVID-19 vaccine. The chain links TRBV28 to TRBJ2-1, with a weak D call TRBD2 (5 bases). Written as DNA, the CDR3 is TGTGCCAGCACCCTGGGGATTAGCGAACCCGAGCGGTTCTTC. Amino acids: CASTLGISEPERFF.